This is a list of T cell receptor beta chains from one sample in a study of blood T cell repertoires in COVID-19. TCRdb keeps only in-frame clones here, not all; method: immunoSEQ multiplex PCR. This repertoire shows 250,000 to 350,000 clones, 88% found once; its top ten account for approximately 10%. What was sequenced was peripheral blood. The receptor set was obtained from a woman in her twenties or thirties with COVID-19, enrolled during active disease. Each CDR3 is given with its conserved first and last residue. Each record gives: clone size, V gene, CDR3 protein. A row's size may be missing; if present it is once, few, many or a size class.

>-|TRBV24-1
CATSDLRGGSYNEQFF
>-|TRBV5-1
CASSSGTGGTEAFF
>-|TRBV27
CASSLSWGVDYEQYF
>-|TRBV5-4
CASRPRVPMNSPLHF
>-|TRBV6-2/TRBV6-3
CASSRRTSGRASDEQYF
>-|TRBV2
CASSRAGVGIQYF
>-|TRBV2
CASSASQETQYF
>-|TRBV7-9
CASSLVRDLGGYTF
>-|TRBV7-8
CASSHDRAYEQYF
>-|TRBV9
CASSVEGDLHQPQHF
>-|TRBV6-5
CASSYSLQGRNQPQHF
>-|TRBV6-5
CASRAYRGSGEAFF
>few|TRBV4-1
CASSQKGAGQPQHF
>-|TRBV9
CASSPSNLAPGEKLFF
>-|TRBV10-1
CASSSDRGYNEQFF
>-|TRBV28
CASSQLAGSRDEQYF
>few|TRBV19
CASSIFGRPGETQYF
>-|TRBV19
CASSITSGSGYEQYF
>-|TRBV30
CAWSVTGGGTDTQYF
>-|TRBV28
CASSLTQGGPYGYTF
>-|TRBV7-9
CASSSRPSGKRRNEQFF
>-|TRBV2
CASRKGLAGGNEQFF
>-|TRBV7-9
CASSEGGNQPQHF